This is a list of T cell receptor beta chains from one sample in a study of T cell repertoires in ileal Crohn's disease. Clones were sequenced by immunoSEQ multiplex PCR, and TCRdb holds only the in-frame ones, with some missing. Of some 10,000 clones listed, around 75% were seen once; the top ten hold roughly an eighth. Sequenced: ileal tissue. These receptors all come from an adult with Crohn's disease. CDR3s include the opening cysteine and the closing phenylalanine or tryptophan.

j_call v_call cdr3_aa
TRBJ1-2 TRBV6-1 CASSGRQIPYGYTF
TRBJ2-2 TRBV7-9 CASSLYTQGAGELFF
TRBJ2-5 TRBV29-1 CSVCRDRYQETQYF
TRBJ2-7 TRBV6-1 CASSTGQPYEQYF
TRBJ1-5 TRBV6-5 CASSSTGTANQPQHF
TRBJ1-1 TRBV7-9 CASSHYSQATDTEAFF
TRBJ2-7 TRBV29-1 CSVDRDRSNYEQYF
TRBJ1-5 TRBV7-2 CASSLDGTGWQGNQPQHF
TRBJ2-3 TRBV10-3 CAISPGEGINTDTQYF
TRBJ2-7 TRBV5-4 CASSSWGGYEQYF
TRBJ1-1 TRBV6-5 CASRDRTNTEAFF
TRBJ1-2 TRBV11-2 CASSLDLWQGVQGYTF
TRBJ2-2 TRBV27 CASSLGGSPSNTGELFF
TRBJ2-7 TRBV19 CASSDLAGAHVRYF
TRBJ1-6 TRBV7-9 CASSFSGAWNSPLHF
TRBJ2-2 TRBV4-1 CASSRPGTVNTGELFF
TRBJ2-2 TRBV7-9 CASSTRGQGATGELFF
TRBJ2-7 TRBV5-4 CASSLGRQFEQYF
TRBJ1-5 TRBV5-6 CASSGGQVNQPQHF
TRBJ1-4 TRBV2 CASRREGSNEKLFF
TRBJ1-4 TRBV15 CATRLDVNEKLFF
TRBJ2-1 TRBV5-4 CASGPGQGPNEQFF
TRBJ1-2 TRBV6-5 CASSYSGGSDGYTF
TRBJ1-1 TRBV6-5 CASSYLALGNTEAFF
TRBJ2-1 TRBV5-1 CASSAGQVAYNEQFF
TRBJ1-5 TRBV6-1 CASSEIPGQGGNQPQHF
TRBJ1-2 TRBV6-5 CASSPGSNPLYGYTF
TRBJ1-6 TRBV5-4 CASSPDIDSGNSPLHF
TRBJ2-1 TRBV5-6 CASSLYNEQFF
TRBJ2-7 TRBV14 CASSQDTLLAGVSYEQYF
TRBJ1-2 TRBV30 CAWEDDSHGYTF
TRBJ2-6 TRBV5-4 CASSTQGSGANVLTF
TRBJ1-3 TRBV19 CASSPQDRAGNTIYF
TRBJ2-7 TRBV5-1 CASKTTGAYEQYF
TRBJ1-2 TRBV13 CASSFWDSGGYTF
TRBJ1-2 TRBV6-1 CASSGQAPIYGYTF
TRBJ1-6 TRBV9 CASSVDRSSYNSPLHF
TRBJ1-1 TRBV5-1 CASSLGVTVVRAFF
TRBJ1-2 TRBV7-9 CASSSQVGYTF
TRBJ1-2 TRBV27 CASSPSDRVYGYTF
TRBJ1-2 TRBV7-9 CASSLKGTYYGYTF
TRBJ2-1 TRBV7-2 CASSSETSGGNEQFF
TRBJ2-7 TRBV29-1 CSVTVLAGSYEQYF
TRBJ2-5 TRBV10-1 CASSEVGAAQETQYF
TRBJ1-2 TRBV18 CASLNGRDSPYGYTF
TRBJ2-1 TRBV6-6 CASSSTDYNEQFF
TRBJ2-7 TRBV2 CASSEGHRGYEQYF
TRBJ1-3 TRBV5-6 CASSRLDRGGNTIYF
TRBJ1-5 TRBV9 CASSVFEGQPQHF
TRBJ1-6 TRBV14 CASSQVPNSPLHF
TRBJ1-1 TRBV10-3 CATTGGGGNRNTEAFF
TRBJ2-5 TRBV5-6 CASSSTRTGLETQYF
TRBJ1-6 TRBV6-5 CASSRGTENSPLHF
TRBJ1-4 TRBV6-6 CASSYSSLEKLFF
TRBJ2-1 TRBV4-3 CASSQDPSGISSYNEQFF